This T cell receptor (beta chain) was sequenced during a study of cytomegalovirus exposure and HLA in healthy donors. Primers for the PCR totalled 60 Vbeta and 13 Jbeta. Some clones are missing from TCRdb's copy, which holds only in-frame ones; the method was immunoSEQ multiplex PCR. The data contain around 200,000 clones, under 80% of them singletons. Trimming removed 2 bases from V and 5 bases from J; junction bases left unmatched: 7. The CDR3 extends over 16 amino acids. The germline V gene encodes CDR1 SEHNR and CDR2 FQNEAQ (reference sequence). Specimen: PBMCs. The clonotype was recovered from a man aged 25 to 40 in good health and CMV-seropositive. The J gene is TRBJ2-1, the V gene TRBV7-9; 9 nucleotides match TRBD2. This CDR3 reads CASSLYGGRVDNEQFF. The CDR3 coding sequence is TGTGCCAGCAGCTTATATGGCGGGAGGGTCGACAATGAGCAGTTCTTC.